These 20 T cell receptor beta chains were all obtained from the same sample, sequenced in a study of shared clonotypes between healthy human individuals. Profiling relied on immunoSEQ multiplex PCR, and the TCRdb table lists in-frame clones only, not all of them. The data hold 2 million to 2.5 million clones, with approximately 94% observed a single time. Sequenced material: naive CD4+ T cells sorted from blood. Sample subset: CD45RA+ positively selected. All receptors derive from a man between 18 and 29 years old in good health.

The J gene is TRBJ1-5, the V gene TRBV19; no firm D call. In germline, CDR1 is LNHDA, CDR2 SQIVND (reference sequence). V lost 5 bases to trimming and J lost 0 bases, with 11 bases between them. CDR3 length equals 15 residues. CDR3 sequence (DNA): TGTGCCAGTAGTGAGAATTTCCATAGCAATCAGCCCCAGCATTTT. Protein: CASSENFHSNQPQHF.

V gene TRBV10-2 combines with J gene TRBJ2-2; 7 bases are a match to TRBD1. The germline gives CDR1 WSHSY, CDR2 SAAADI. V lost 11 bases, J lost 2 bases, and 8 bases stayed unmatched. The CDR3 is 14 residues long. CDR3 nucleotide sequence: TGCGCCTCCCATAGGGACAGTAACACCGGGGAGCTGTTTTTT. Its translation: CASHRDSNTGELFF.

The chain has TRBV27 and TRBJ1-6; a possible D gene is TRBD1 (6 bases). Germline loops: CDR1 MNHEY, CDR2 SMNVEV (reference sequence). CDR3 length: 16 amino acids. With 7 bases removed from V and 3 bases from J, the gap between germline ends came to 16 bases. In DNA form, the CDR3 reads TGTGCCAGCACCCTGGGTGGGGGCAACTATAATTCACCCCTCCACTTT. As protein: CASTLGGGNYNSPLHF.

This clone has only one observation. The genes are TRBV6-5 and TRBJ1-2; D is perhaps TRBD1 (6 bases). Per germline, CDR1 MNHEY and CDR2 SVGAGI. V lost 5 bases to trimming and J lost 10 bases, with 17 bases between them. The CDR3 has 13 residues. This CDR3 is CASSPGGGRIYTF. The DNA for the CDR3 is TGTGCCAGCAGTCCCGGGGGGGGCAGGATCTACACCTTC.

The V call is TRBV7-2, the J call TRBJ2-2; 8 bases are shared with TRBD1. This CDR3 is 16 amino acids long. V was pared by 2 bases and J by 6 bases, with 8 bases of the junction left unmatched. In germline, CDR1 is SGHTA, CDR2 FQGNSA. CDR3 DNA sequence: TGTGCCAGCAGCTTATCCTCGACAGGGGTAGCCGGGGAGCTGTTTTTT. Its translation is CASSLSSTGVAGELFF.

This chain links TRBV6-5 with TRBJ2-7; weak D call: TRBD2 (6 bases). The CDR3 has 13 amino acids. Trimming stripped 5 bases from V and 2 bases from J, with 10 bases between. In germline, CDR1 is MNHEY, CDR2 SVGAGI. The CDR3 reads CASSPWGAYEQYF. The CDR3 bases are TGTGCCAGCAGTCCCTGGGGGGCCTACGAGCAGTACTTC.

Concerning this clone itself: Different DNA sequences within this sample yield the same CDR3. The chain has TRBV6-5 and TRBJ1-2; 7 positions agree with TRBD1. V lost 3 bases to trimming and J lost 1 base; unmatched junction nucleotides: 2. This CDR3 has 14 residues. The germline CDR1 and CDR2 sequences are MNHEY and SVGAGI. The CDR3 DNA sequence: TGTGCCAGCAGTTATAGGGACAGTAACTATGGCTACACCTTC. Protein: CASSYRDSNYGYTF.

This chain joins TRBV19 and TRBJ1-3; a possible D gene is TRBD1 (5 bases). V dropped 9 bases and J dropped 2 bases, with 20 bases sitting between them. Germline CDR1 reads LNHDA; CDR2 reads SQIVND (reference sequence). This CDR3 is built from 16 residues. CDR3 amino acids: CASLRDGTGAGNTIYF. DNA of the CDR3: TGTGCCAGCCTTAGGGACGGAACGGGGGCTGGAAACACCATATATTTT.

This chain links TRBV25-1 with TRBJ1-2, with 10 bases matching TRBD1. Trimming removed 2 bases from V and 3 bases from J; junction bases left unmatched: 0. The CDR3 runs to 14 residues. Germline values: CDR1 MGHDK, CDR2 SYGVNS. CDR3: CASSEGTGDYGYTF. The CDR3 DNA is TGTGCCAGCAGTGAAGGGACAGGGGACTATGGCTACACCTTC.

The rearrangement links TRBV2 to TRBJ2-1, with 11 bases fitting TRBD2. The germline CDR1 and CDR2 sequences are SNHLY and FYNNEI. The CDR3 runs 15 residues. J lost 5 bases, V lost 3 bases, and 3 bases had no gene match. CDR3 in amino acids: CASSDNSGRDNEQFF. The CDR3 nucleotides are TGTGCCAGCAGTGACAATAGCGGGAGGGACAATGAGCAGTTCTTC.

This rearrangement joins TRBV7-2 to TRBJ1-5; D not certain. Looked up from germline, CDR1 is SGHTA and CDR2 is FQGNSA. The CDR3 length is 15 residues. Trimming stripped 6 bases from V and 5 bases from J, with 17 bases between. CDR3 loop: CASSRSPGSHQPQHF. The CDR3 DNA is TGTGCCAGCAGTCGATCCCCAGGTTCTCATCAGCCCCAGCATTTT.

The chain is built from TRBV7-2 and TRBJ2-7; TRBD1 is a possible D gene (6 bases). Trimming pared 7 bases from V and 3 bases from J, leaving 19 bases between. Germline lookup yields CDR1 SGHTA and CDR2 FQGNSA. The CDR3 extends over 15 amino acids. CDR3 in amino acids: CASTLSTGLYYEQYF. CDR3 bases: TGTGCCAGCACCCTATCGACAGGACTCTACTACGAGCAGTACTTC.

Details on this clone: Other DNA sequences from this sample encode an identical CDR3 as well. This sequence joins TRBV5-4 and TRBJ2-5, with 9 bases matching TRBD2. Germline CDR1 reads SGHNT; CDR2 reads YYREEE (reference sequence). V was clipped by 1 base and J by 1 base; unmatched bases: 2. This CDR3 comprises 15 residues. The chain's CDR3 is CASSLTSGSQETQYF. The CDR3 DNA reads TGTGCCAGCAGCTTGACTAGCGGGTCCCAAGAGACCCAGTACTTC.

The gene calls are TRBV5-4 and TRBJ1-2; 9 bases are a match to TRBD1. Trimming at V came to 3 bases and at J to 0 bases, leaving 3 bases not matched to a gene. Looked up from germline, CDR1 is SGHNT and CDR2 is YYREEE (reference sequence). CDR3 length equals 15 residues. The CDR3 reads CASSSGDRANYGYTF. CDR3 coding DNA: TGTGCCAGCAGCTCCGGGGACAGGGCTAACTATGGCTACACCTTC. The variable domain in full, completed from reference TRBV5-4 and TRBJ1-2, reads ETGVTQSPTHLIKTRGQQVTLRCSSQSGHNTVSWYQQALGQGPQFIFQYYREEENGRGNFPPRFSGLQFPNYSSELNVNALELDDSALYLCASSSGDRANYGYTFGSGTRLTVV.

The chain is built from TRBV19 and TRBJ2-7; tentatively, D is TRBD1 (6 bases). The CDR3 sequence is 15 residues long. CDR1 and CDR2 from the germline V gene are LNHDA and SQIVND (reference sequence). The V end lost 3 bases, the J end lost 2 bases, and 14 bases lay between the germline ends. CDR3 protein: CASSINVGAAYEQYF. CDR3 DNA: TGTGCCAGTAGTATCAACGTGGGGGCCGCCTACGAGCAGTACTTC.

Only a few counts were recorded for this clone. Within the sample, other DNA sequences also encode this same CDR3. This chain connects TRBV7-9 to TRBJ1-5; no clear D. The germline CDR1 and CDR2 sequences are SEHNR and FQNEAQ (reference sequence). The V end was cut by 0 bases, the J end by 1 base, with 4 bases between. This CDR3 has 14 amino acids. The CDR3 loop is CASSLAGSNQPQHF. CDR3 bases: TGTGCCAGCAGCTTAGCTGGGAGCAATCAGCCCCAGCATTTT.

CDR3 protein: CASRGQGANTEAFF. CDR3 bases: TGTGCCAGCAGGGGACAGGGGGCGAACACTGAAGCTTTCTTT. The V call is TRBV5-6, the J call TRBJ1-1, with TRBD1 matching over 12 bases. The CDR3 has 14 residues. Germline-derived CDR1 and CDR2 are SGHDT and YYEEEE. J lost 1 base, V lost 5 bases, and 0 bases had no gene match.

The chain carries TRBV7-9 and TRBJ1-5, with 8 bases identical to TRBD1. The V gene end was trimmed by 5 bases and the J gene end by 4 bases; junction bases not matched to a gene: 7. From germline, CDR1 is SEHNR and CDR2 FQNEAQ (reference sequence). The CDR3 length is 15 residues. The CDR3 here is CASSTAGGQNQPQHF. The CDR3 DNA reads as TGTGCCAGCAGCACCGCAGGGGGCCAGAATCAGCCCCAGCATTTT.

The gene calls are TRBV11-2 and TRBJ2-1; D is uncertain. The length of the CDR3 is 15 residues. Germline V gene data show CDR1 as SGHAT and CDR2 as FQNNGV. The germline V and J ends were trimmed by 6 bases and 4 bases, with 16 bases remaining between them. Here the CDR3 reads CASRAAASNYNEQFF. CDR3 coding DNA: TGTGCCAGCAGAGCTGCGGCGTCTAATTACAATGAGCAGTTCTTC.

Concerning this clone itself: The identical CDR3 is also encoded by other nucleotide sequences in the sample. The J gene is TRBJ2-1, the V gene TRBV7-2, with 9 positions matching TRBD1. The V gene end was trimmed by 3 bases and the J gene end by 4 bases; junction bases not matched to a gene: 4. The germline V gene has CDR1 SGHTA and CDR2 FQGNSA. The CDR3 contains 15 residues. CDR3: CASSLDRGSYNEQFF. In nucleotides, the CDR3 is TGTGCCAGCAGCTTGGACAGGGGTTCTTACAATGAGCAGTTCTTC.